Listed below are T cell receptor beta chains from one sample, sequenced in a study of pediatric ulcerative colitis. Some clones are missing from TCRdb's copy, which holds only in-frame ones; the method was immunoSEQ multiplex PCR. The data show 17,000 or so clones, approximately 74% seen once. The sequencing sample was made of gut tissue. The receptor source for this set is a girl aged 5-17 years with moderate ulcerative colitis. The CDR3 runs from the conserved cysteine through the conserved F or W. Fields, in order: J gene, V gene, CDR3 protein.

>TRBJ2-3|TRBV7-9
CASSLAWEGGTDTQYF
>TRBJ2-1|TRBV4-1
CASSQDGLAGAKTRWYEQFF
>TRBJ2-5|TRBV4-2
CASSDGGLAGGVGETQYF
>TRBJ1-4|TRBV15
CATSRGPEKLFF
>TRBJ2-5|TRBV7-6
CASSTLATSGGKETQYF
>TRBJ2-1|TRBV9
CASSPMGGYNEQFF
>TRBJ1-3|TRBV6-5
CASSYTRRAGNTIYF
>TRBJ2-3|TRBV6-4
CASSDSGQGADTQYF
>TRBJ1-2|TRBV1
CTSVSGTKFSPGYTF
>TRBJ2-3|TRBV5-4
CASSLAGGPTDTQYF
>TRBJ2-3|TRBV5-1
CASSSEGQLADTQYF
>TRBJ2-3|TRBV2
CASSGLRGQSGTDTQYF
>TRBJ1-4|TRBV18
CASSPGQITTNEKLFF
>TRBJ2-3|TRBV6-5
CASSYSGQLSTDTQYF
>TRBJ2-1|TRBV6-6
CAIRKTSGWEDNEQFF
>TRBJ2-3|TRBV6-5
CASRGGLAGTDTQYF
>TRBJ1-5|TRBV11-2
CASSYQGLSNQPQHF
>TRBJ2-3|TRBV9
CASSAGGRGPDTQYF